These T cell receptor beta chains were read from a single sample in a study of blood T cell repertoires in COVID-19. The method was immunoSEQ multiplex PCR; TCRdb's version includes in-frame clones alone and lacks a portion of them. The data hold 19,000 or so clones, with around 89% observed a single time. Sequenced material: peripheral blood. The receptors stem from a man aged 65 to 79 with active COVID-19. The CDR3 runs from the conserved cysteine through the conserved F or W. A D gene is named only where the DNA matches it firmly. The listing skips clone size in some rows; elsewhere it reads once, few, many or a size class.

TRBJ2-3 16 few TRBV5-5 TRBD2 TGTGCCAGCAGCGACGCCGGGACTAGTCACACAGATACGCAGTATTTT CASSDAGTSHTDTQYF
TRBJ2-7 17 NA TRBV4-2 TRBD2 TGTGCCAGCAGCCAAGATAGAGGGGGACTAGCCGGATACGAGCAGTACTTC CASSQDRGGLAGYEQYF
TRBJ1-1 15 NA TRBV2 TRBD1 TGTGCCAGCAGTGAATACGGACAGGGGGCCACTGAAGCTTTCTTT CASSEYGQGATEAFF
TRBJ2-5 15 once TRBV9 TRBD1 TGTGCCAGCAGCGTCGGACAGGGACAGGGAGAGACCCAGTACTTC CASSVGQGQGETQYF
TRBJ1-1 15 NA TRBV5-1 TRBD1 TGCGCCAGCAGCTTGGCCGAGGGGGCAGGGACTGAAGCTTTCTTT CASSLAEGAGTEAFF
TRBJ2-7 11 NA TRBV18 NA TGTGCCAGCTCAAAAGGAGACGAGCAGTACTTC CASSKGDEQYF
TRBJ1-6 15 NA TRBV7-2 TRBD1 TGTGCCAGCAGCTTGGGCGACAGGGGGACCTCACCCCTCCACTTT CASSLGDRGTSPLHF
TRBJ2-2 13 NA TRBV5-6 NA TGTGCCAGCAGCCTATCGGTCTCCGGGGAGCTGTTTTTT CASSLSVSGELFF
TRBJ1-5 13 NA TRBV7-2 NA TGTGCCAGCAGCTTAACAGGGACGCAGCCCCAGCATTTT CASSLTGTQPQHF
TRBJ1-2 14 NA TRBV6-5 NA TGTGCCAGCAGTACCCGACAGACATACTATGGCTACACCTTC CASSTRQTYYGYTF
TRBJ1-2 14 NA TRBV9 NA TGTGCCAGCAGCGAGGGGGTTTTTAACTATGGCTACACCTTC CASSEGVFNYGYTF
TRBJ2-3 16 NA TRBV3-1/TRBV3-2 TRBD2 TGTGCCAGCAGCCCCCGTCGGGGGGGTCGGACAGATACGCAGTATTTT CASSPRRGGRTDTQYF
TRBJ2-7 15 once TRBV7-9 TRBD1 TGTGCCAGCAGCCCCCGGGACAGGGAGACTACGAGCACGTACTTC CASSPRDRETTSTYF
TRBJ2-7 14 NA TRBV27 NA TGTGCCAGCAGTCGCACGATTAGCTCCTACGAGCAGTACTTC CASSRTISSYEQYF
TRBJ2-5 14 NA TRBV7-8 NA TGTGCCAGCAGCTTAGTTTCGAGTAGAGAGACCCAGTACTTC CASSLVSSRETQYF
TRBJ2-1 12 NA TRBV25-1 NA TGTGCCAGCAGTGACCGGTGGGCTGAGCAGTTCTTC CASSDRWAEQFF
TRBJ2-5 14 NA TRBV15 TRBD2 TGTGCCACCAGCAGAGATCGGGGGGGAGAGACCCAGTACTTC CATSRDRGGETQYF
TRBJ1-2 13 NA TRBV6-5 NA TGTGCCAGCAGTCCTACCGAGAGATATGGCTACACCTTC CASSPTERYGYTF
TRBJ2-7 15 NA TRBV28 NA TGTGCCAGCAGTTTTTCGTCAGGCTCATCCTACGAGCAGTACTTC CASSFSSGSSYEQYF
TRBJ2-7 14 NA TRBV28 NA TGTGCCAGCAGTCCCGGGACTCCGAACTACGAGCAGTACTTC CASSPGTPNYEQYF
TRBJ2-7 11 NA TRBV5-1 NA TGCGCCAGCAGCCTAGGCTACGAGCAGTACTTC CASSLGYEQYF
TRBJ2-7 14 NA TRBV30 NA TGTGCCTGGAGTCTAGCAACAGGGACCAACGAGCAGTACTTC CAWSLATGTNEQYF
TRBJ2-1 16 NA TRBV10-1 TRBD2 TGCGCCAGCAGTCCGGGACTAGCGGGAGGGGATAATGAGCAGTTCTTC CASSPGLAGGDNEQFF
TRBJ2-2 14 few TRBV2 TRBD2 TGTGCCAGCAAAAGACTAGCGGGATATGGGGAGCTGTTTTTT CASKRLAGYGELFF
TRBJ1-1 12 NA TRBV6-5 TRBD1 TGTGCCAGCAGTTTCCGGACAGGAGAAGCTTTCTTT CASSFRTGEAFF
TRBJ1-5 15 few TRBV18 TRBD1 TGTGCCAGCTCTCTAAGGACAGGGTTTGATCAGCCCCAGCATTTT CASSLRTGFDQPQHF
TRBJ2-3 16 NA TRBV11-3 TRBD2 TGTGCCAGCAGTCTTTGGCGGGGGTTAAGCACAGATACGCAGTATTTT CASSLWRGLSTDTQYF
TRBJ1-5 15 few TRBV4-1 NA TGCGCCAGCAGCCAAGCTGACAGAAGCAATCAGCCCCAGCATTTT CASSQADRSNQPQHF
TRBJ2-3 13 NA TRBV6-5 NA TGTGCCAGCAGAATGACTGCGATGGATACGCAGTATTTT CASRMTAMDTQYF
TRBJ1-4 12 NA TRBV27 NA TGTGCCAGCAGTAACAGGGCAGGAAAACTGTTTTTT CASSNRAGKLFF
TRBJ2-2 17 NA TRBV6-2/TRBV6-3 TRBD2 TGTGCCAGCAGTTACATTAGCGGGGGGCCGAACACCGGGGAGCTGTTTTTT CASSYISGGPNTGELFF
TRBJ2-7 15 NA TRBV6-5 TRBD2 TGTGCCAGCAGGGCTGGGACTAGCGGGGACTACGAGCAGTACTTC CASRAGTSGDYEQYF
TRBJ1-3 18 NA TRBV7-7 TRBD1 TGTGCTAGCAGCTTGGATCGACCCGGGACAGGGGCTGGAAACACCATATATTTT CASSLDRPGTGAGNTIYF
TRBJ1-2 15 NA TRBV7-2 TRBD1 TGTGCCAGCAGCCCTGACAGGGGGCTTAGGGATGGCTACACCTTC CASSPDRGLRDGYTF
TRBJ2-5 16 NA TRBV5-4 TRBD1 TGTGCCAGCAGCCGACAACAAAACAGGGGAAGAGAGACCCAGTACTTC CASSRQQNRGRETQYF